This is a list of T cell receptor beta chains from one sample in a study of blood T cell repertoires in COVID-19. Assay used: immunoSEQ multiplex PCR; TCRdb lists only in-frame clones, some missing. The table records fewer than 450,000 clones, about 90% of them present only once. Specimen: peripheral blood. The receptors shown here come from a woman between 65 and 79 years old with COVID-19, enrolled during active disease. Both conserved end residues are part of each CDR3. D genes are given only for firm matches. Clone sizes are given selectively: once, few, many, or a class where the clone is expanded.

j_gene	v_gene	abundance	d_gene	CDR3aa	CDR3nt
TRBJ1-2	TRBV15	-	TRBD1	CATSRETGNYGYTF	TGTGCCACCAGCAGGGAGACAGGGAACTATGGCTACACCTTC
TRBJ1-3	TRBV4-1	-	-	CASSLLQVGNTIYF	TGCGCCAGCAGCCTCCTACAGGTTGGAAACACCATATATTTT
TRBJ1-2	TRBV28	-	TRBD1	CASSTSGGYNYGYTF	TGTGCCAGCAGTACGTCAGGGGGTTATAACTATGGCTACACCTTC
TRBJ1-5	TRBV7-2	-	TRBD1	CASSSGQGANQPQHF	TGTGCCAGCAGCTCAGGACAGGGGGCGAATCAGCCCCAGCATTTT
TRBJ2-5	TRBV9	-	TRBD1	CASSPGTAQETQYF	TGTGCCAGCAGCCCCGGGACAGCCCAAGAGACCCAGTACTTC
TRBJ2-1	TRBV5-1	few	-	CASSLVMRASEQFF	TGCGCCAGCAGCTTGGTGATGAGGGCAAGTGAGCAGTTCTTC
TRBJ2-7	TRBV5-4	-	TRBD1	CASSRKGAPRSNEQYF	TGTGCCAGCAGCAGAAAGGGGGCGCCTAGATCCAACGAGCAGTACTTC
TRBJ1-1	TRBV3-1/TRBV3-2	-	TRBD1	CASSQQDREITEAFF	TGTGCCAGCAGCCAGCAGGACAGGGAAATCACTGAAGCTTTCTTT
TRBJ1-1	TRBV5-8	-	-	CASSPPGFRNTEAFF	TGTGCCAGCAGCCCCCCGGGGTTCCGCAACACTGAAGCTTTCTTT
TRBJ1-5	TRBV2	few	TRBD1	CASMEGGGRNQPQHF	TGTGCCAGCATGGAAGGGGGCGGACGCAATCAGCCCCAGCATTTT
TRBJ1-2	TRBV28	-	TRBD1	CASSITGTGVLRGYTF	TGTGCCAGCAGTATCACCGGGACAGGGGTATTACGTGGCTACACCTTC
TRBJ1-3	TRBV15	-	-	CATSRSWGESGNTIYF	TGTGCCACCAGCAGATCCTGGGGCGAATCTGGAAACACCATATATTTT
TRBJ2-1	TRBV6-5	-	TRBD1	CASNRDRANEQFF	TGTGCCAGCAACCGGGACAGGGCAAATGAGCAGTTCTTC
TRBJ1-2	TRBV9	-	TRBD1	CASSHPRDRIPPNYGYTF	TGTGCCAGCAGCCATCCCCGGGACAGAATTCCCCCTAACTATGGCTACACCTTC